This TCR beta chain derives from a study of beta chain features in type 1 diabetes (dated by TCRdb to about 2018). The study in broad terms: No differences in mean age, gender distribution, total cell number or subset yield were found between patients and healthy donors. Naive and central memory subsets were obtained from all 30 or so donors, but regulatory and stem cell-like memory subsets were isolated from only 8 patients and roughly eight healthy donors. The study compared the TCRB repertoires of sorted circulating CD4+ T cell subsets in recently diagnosed type 1 diabetes patients with those in matched healthy donors. A total of roughly 100 million sorted cells were examined across all samples, and RNA yield correlated strongly with the number of cells per subset.

Details on this clone: Its antigen remains unidentified. Base qualities are not provided; no much larger clone lies one nucleotide away.

From each donor, a single peripheral blood sample of about 120 mL on average was drawn into heparinised tubes. Naive, central memory, regulatory and stem cell-like memory CD4+ T cells were sorted on a BD FACSAria II using a panel including CD45RO, CCR7, CD25, CD127, CD95 and CD27. A purity above 95% was achieved for all sorted populations. PBMCs were isolated right away by Lymphoprep density gradient centrifugation and were stained directly, without culture. Samples were stained and sorted in pairs, with one healthy donor and one patient per experiment, so that batch effects were minimized. The study at large found these results: Type 1 diabetes patients showed a moderate but significant shortening of TCRB CDR3 length in all four CD4+ subsets. Shorter templates might have been favored by PCR, but patient and control samples were amplified and corrected together, so both groups would have been affected equally by any skew. Because the HLA sub-analyses included only small numbers of individuals, any influence of HLA type on TCRB rearrangement was left unresolved. Naive, central memory and regulatory TCRB repertoires appeared to be more similar among patients than among healthy donors. Because cDNA was sequenced instead of genomic DNA, activated cells with high expression could be over-represented, although the groups did not differ in activation or CD3 levels. At VDJ recombination sites, type 1 diabetes patients had fewer insertions and more deleted nucleotides, which implies abnormalities in thymic rearrangement.

The entire isolated RNA was reverse transcribed using the High Capacity cDNA Reverse Transcription Kit, and thus expressed TCRB transcripts were sequenced. Naive, central memory and regulatory T cell samples underwent deep immunoSEQ sequencing, averaging about 3.5 million total reads per sample. Sorted cells were lysed in RLT buffer, and RNA was extracted using DNase-treated RNeasy Micro or Mini kits according to cell number. Each cell subset was processed separately to prevent cross-contamination, with patient and healthy donor samples processed together. TCRB sequences were amplified from cDNA with the immunoSEQ multiplex PCR, producing 87-bp fragments spanning the CDR3 region. Sequencing of the amplicons was performed on the Illumina HiSeq platform. On the study's bioinformatics: PCR bias was corrected computationally using synthetic template baselines, and reads within Hamming distance 2 were collapsed, with unmergeable singletons discarded. Reads were aligned against IMGT so that V, D and J genes, CDR3 length and insertions or deletions at six rearrangement sites could be assigned. Within each subset, clonotype counts were normalized to sorted cell number, after which true diversity and Gini coefficients were computed with the tcR R package. Repertoire sharing was quantified using the overlap coefficient calculated on TCRB nucleotide sequences. TCRdb limited this immuneACCESS table to in-frame rearrangements with V and J called. A share of clones is missing; checked studies link under half to unresolved V genes, and the rest is unexplained. That table furnishes V, J and clone size, whereas the DNA furnished D and trimming. In all, the sample holds under 150,000 clones, and around 50% of those were seen once. The ten largest account for roughly 0.42% of the sample.

Measured from the cysteine to the phenylalanine, the CDR3 is 15 residues long. Of the read, only the CDR3 DNA is kept; its 45 bases are in frame from base 1. CDR1 and CDR2, looked up from the germline V gene (reference sequence), are LNHDA and SQIVND. The junction carries 12 bases between V and J, which are trimmed by 6 bases and 0 bases respectively. The material sequenced was Tregs from blood. The label giving this sample's cell subset or site can be read as: regulatory CD4+ T cells. The sequence derives from a man younger than 30 in good health. The chain is encoded by TRBV19 joined to TRBJ2-1; the D gene is perhaps TRBD1, on 6 matching bases. This receptor carries the CDR3 CASRETGSSYNEQFF. The base sequence is TGTGCCAGTAGAGAAACAGGGAGCTCCTACAATGAGCAGTTCTTC.